The 8 T cell receptor beta chains below all came from one sample that was sequenced in a study of cytomegalovirus exposure and HLA in healthy donors. Measured with immunoSEQ multiplex PCR; TCRdb has only the in-frame clones, and not every one. The table has under 200,000 clones, more than 80% seen once. Material: PBMCs. Receptors were obtained from a woman aged 18-29 years in good health and CMV-seropositive.

This rearrangement joins TRBV18 to TRBJ2-7, with D possibly being TRBD1 (5 bases). The V gene lost 2 bases and the J gene lost 5 bases, with 16 bases spanning the gap. Germline CDR1 is KGHSH and CDR2 is LQKENI. This CDR3 spans 15 amino acids. The CDR3 nucleotides are TGTGCCAGCTCACCAACGCGGCAGGGCATCAACGAGCAGTACTTC. Translating gives CASSPTRQGINEQYF.

This clone was observed a few times. The gene calls are TRBV7-2 and TRBJ1-6; D is unclear. Germline assignment: CDR1 SGHTA and CDR2 FQGNSA. Deletions cut 3 bases from V and 8 bases from J, with 5 bases between. CDR3 size: 12 residues. Written as DNA, the CDR3 is TGTGCCAGCAGCTTTACTGATTCACCCCTCCACTTT. Translating gives CASSFTDSPLHF.

This clone was detected once. V gene TRBV11-2 combines with J gene TRBJ1-6; no definite D call. Germline V CDR1 and CDR2: SGHAT, FQNNGV. This CDR3 region has 16 residues. The germline V and J ends were trimmed by 0 bases and 7 bases, with 13 bases remaining between them. The CDR3 DNA sequence: TGTGCCAGCAGCTTAGATCCCCGACTGGAAAATTCACCCCTCCACTTT. Protein product: CASSLDPRLENSPLHF.

The V gene is TRBV9, the J gene TRBJ2-2; a weak D match, TRBD1 (6 bases). With 4 bases removed from V and 5 bases from J, the gap between germline ends came to 12 bases. CDR3 size: 14 residues. The germline V gene encodes CDR1 SGDLS and CDR2 YYNGEE. In DNA form, the CDR3 reads TGTGCCAGCAGCTTACTACAGGGAACCGGGGAGCTGTTTTTT. Translating it yields CASSLLQGTGELFF.

V and J are TRBV15 and TRBJ2-3, with TRBD1 matching over 8 bases. V trimming: 0 bases; J trimming: 2 bases; junction bases outside the gene matches: 7. Germline V gene lookup returns CDR1 LNHNV and CDR2 YYDKDF (reference sequence). The CDR3 loop spans 17 amino acids. CDR3 residues: CATSRDRGQGPTDTQYF. The CDR3 region has the DNA TGTGCCACCAGCAGAGATCGCGGACAGGGCCCCACAGATACGCAGTATTTT.

The chain combines TRBV13 with TRBJ2-7; D not certain. The CDR3 totals 16 residues. V was clipped by 0 bases and J by 2 bases, with 14 bases between them. The V gene's germline CDR1 is PRHDT and CDR2 FYEKMQ (reference sequence). This CDR3 is CASSLGLGVGAYEQYF. DNA for the CDR3: TGTGCCAGCAGCTTAGGCCTTGGAGTAGGCGCCTACGAGCAGTACTTC.

This chain links TRBV6-4 with TRBJ2-3; 12 bases are a match to TRBD2. The ends lost 5 bases at V and 3 bases at J; junction bases unmatched: 6. The CDR3 totals 16 residues. Germline V CDR1 and CDR2: MRHNA, SNTAGT. The CDR3 region is CASSQLAGGLTDTQYF. The CDR3 region has the DNA TGTGCCAGCAGTCAACTAGCGGGAGGCCTTACAGATACGCAGTATTTT.

The chain carries TRBV27 and TRBJ1-5, with TRBD1 matching over 7 bases. With 5 bases clipped from V and 2 bases from J, the junction kept 6 bases outside the gene matches. The CDR3 extends over 15 amino acids. CDR1 is MNHEY and CDR2 is SMNVEV in the germline V gene (reference sequence). The CDR3 DNA follows: TGTGCCAGCAGTAGAAACAGGGGCGGCAATCAGCCCCAGCATTTT. It translates to CASSRNRGGNQPQHF.